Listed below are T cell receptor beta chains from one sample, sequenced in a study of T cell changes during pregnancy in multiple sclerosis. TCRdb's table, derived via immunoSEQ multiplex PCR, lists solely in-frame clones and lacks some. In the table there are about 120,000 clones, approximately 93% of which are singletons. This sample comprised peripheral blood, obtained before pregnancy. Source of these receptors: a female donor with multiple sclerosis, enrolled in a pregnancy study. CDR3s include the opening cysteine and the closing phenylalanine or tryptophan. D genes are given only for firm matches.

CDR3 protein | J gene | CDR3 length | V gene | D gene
CASSILAGNYYEQYF | TRBJ2-7 | 15 | TRBV7-9 | TRBD2
CASSHPGLAGGPSTDTQYF | TRBJ2-3 | 19 | TRBV5-1 | TRBD2
CSVGYTISYNEQFF | TRBJ2-1 | 14 | TRBV29-1 | -
CASSILPSRQETQYF | TRBJ2-5 | 15 | TRBV19 | -
CASSGTGVQETQYF | TRBJ2-5 | 14 | TRBV5-1 | TRBD1
CASSPFLQGDRVVGAFF | TRBJ1-1 | 17 | TRBV5-6 | TRBD1
CAWSLFSNQPQHF | TRBJ1-5 | 13 | TRBV30 | -
CAWSFSGTSGLSSYNEQFF | TRBJ2-1 | 19 | TRBV30 | TRBD2
CASSVGEGGQYF | TRBJ2-5 | 12 | TRBV9 | -
CASTGQFNTEAFF | TRBJ1-1 | 13 | TRBV27 | TRBD1
CASSPGLAGAEQFF | TRBJ2-1 | 14 | TRBV5-1 | TRBD2
CASSQGLAGTGELFF | TRBJ2-2 | 15 | TRBV4-1 | TRBD2
CSVEFFTSGMTYNEQFF | TRBJ2-1 | 17 | TRBV29-1 | TRBD2
CASSPDSRSEKLFF | TRBJ1-4 | 14 | TRBV28 | -
CASRGTYPQETQYF | TRBJ2-5 | 14 | TRBV11-2 | -
CASSEGLAADTQYF | TRBJ2-3 | 14 | TRBV6-4 | -
CASTKGAGQPQHF | TRBJ1-5 | 13 | TRBV6-5 | TRBD1
CASSGRTSGSSYNEQFF | TRBJ2-1 | 17 | TRBV28 | TRBD2
CASSLTGNNSPLHF | TRBJ1-6 | 14 | TRBV7-2 | TRBD1
CASSDRAQGRDGYTF | TRBJ1-2 | 15 | TRBV6-1 | -
CASSGQYNEQFF | TRBJ2-1 | 12 | TRBV6-1 | -
CASSTSGRARAQYF | TRBJ2-5 | 14 | TRBV7-9 | TRBD2
CASSEFGSGGELFF | TRBJ2-2 | 14 | TRBV6-1 | -
CASSLVASGMSGELFF | TRBJ2-2 | 16 | TRBV5-1 | TRBD2
CASSLGGQNPYEQYF | TRBJ2-7 | 15 | TRBV7-2 | -
CASSESITSGSHEQYF | TRBJ2-7 | 16 | TRBV6-1 | TRBD2
CASSLGGESLGAFF | TRBJ1-1 | 14 | TRBV5-1 | -
CASSPGTGGLRYEKLFF | TRBJ1-4 | 17 | TRBV28 | TRBD1
CASSPSVAGTLGGNEQFF | TRBJ2-1 | 18 | TRBV18 | TRBD2
CASSATSTDTQYF | TRBJ2-3 | 13 | TRBV9 | -
CASIWPAGGYTF | TRBJ1-2 | 12 | TRBV28 | -
CASSATGIRSYGYTF | TRBJ1-2 | 15 | TRBV7-9 | TRBD1
CASSALSGGSTDTQYF | TRBJ2-3 | 16 | TRBV5-1 | TRBD2
CASSFLSRGLDEAFF | TRBJ1-1 | 15 | TRBV7-8 | TRBD1
CASSLEGQGGNTIYF | TRBJ1-3 | 15 | TRBV5-5 | TRBD1
CASSPGQSSFNYGYTF | TRBJ1-2 | 16 | TRBV19 | TRBD1
CAWARTFEETQYF | TRBJ2-5 | 13 | TRBV30 | -
CASSTPGQTFYEQYF | TRBJ2-7 | 15 | TRBV7-8 | -
CAWSALSEAFF | TRBJ1-1 | 11 | TRBV30 | -
CATSSYLHEQFF | TRBJ2-1 | 12 | TRBV15 | -
CASRSRSSYEQYF | TRBJ2-7 | 13 | TRBV19 | -
CASSASGGEVETQYF | TRBJ2-5 | 15 | TRBV9 | TRBD2
CASSIEQGVYGNTIYF | TRBJ1-3 | 16 | TRBV13 | -
CASSTTGTGEPQHF | TRBJ1-5 | 14 | TRBV19 | -
CASSRTVLIGELFF | TRBJ2-2 | 14 | TRBV19 | -
CASSPGTSGGARTDTQYF | TRBJ2-3 | 18 | TRBV5-4 | TRBD2
CASRLTGENEQFF | TRBJ2-1 | 13 | TRBV19 | -
CASYPSGGRSYNEQFF | TRBJ2-1 | 16 | TRBV18 | TRBD2
CSARDRGTQYF | TRBJ2-5 | 11 | TRBV20-1 | -
CASSSQGYGYTF | TRBJ1-2 | 12 | TRBV11-2 | -
CATTGFKLSNQPQHF | TRBJ1-5 | 15 | TRBV13 | -
CATNRGGYNEQFF | TRBJ2-1 | 13 | TRBV2 | -
CASSQQGPGANVLTF | TRBJ2-6 | 15 | TRBV11-3 | -
CASSEGTGSDYGYTF | TRBJ1-2 | 15 | TRBV2 | TRBD1
CASGTGTYGYTF | TRBJ1-2 | 12 | TRBV28 | TRBD1
CACKRRQQETQYF | TRBJ2-5 | 13 | TRBV30 | -
CASSQGLGGDNEQFF | TRBJ2-1 | 15 | TRBV7-9 | TRBD2
CSVEEPGQLMNTEAFF | TRBJ1-1 | 16 | TRBV29-1 | TRBD1
CASSPPGGVSTEAFF | TRBJ1-1 | 15 | TRBV5-6 | TRBD1
CASSVSGTPRGQPQHF | TRBJ1-5 | 16 | TRBV10-2 | -